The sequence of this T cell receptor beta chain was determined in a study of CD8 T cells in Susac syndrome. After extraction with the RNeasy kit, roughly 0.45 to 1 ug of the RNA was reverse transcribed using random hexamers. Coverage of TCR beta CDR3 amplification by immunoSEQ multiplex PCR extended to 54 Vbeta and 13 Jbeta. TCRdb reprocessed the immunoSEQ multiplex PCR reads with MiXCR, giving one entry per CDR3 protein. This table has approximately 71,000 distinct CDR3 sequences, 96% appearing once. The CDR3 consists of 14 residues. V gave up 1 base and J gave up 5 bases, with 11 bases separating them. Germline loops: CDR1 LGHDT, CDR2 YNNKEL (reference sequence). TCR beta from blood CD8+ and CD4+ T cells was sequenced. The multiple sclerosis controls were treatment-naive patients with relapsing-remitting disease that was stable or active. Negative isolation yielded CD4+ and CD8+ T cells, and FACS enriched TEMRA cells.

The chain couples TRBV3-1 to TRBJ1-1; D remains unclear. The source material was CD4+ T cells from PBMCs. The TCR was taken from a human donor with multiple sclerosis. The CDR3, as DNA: TGTGCCAGCAGCCAAGCCGGTAGTGGTACTGAAGCTTTCTTT. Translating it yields CASSQAGSGTEAFF.